A single sample gave rise to the 14 T cell receptor beta chains below, sequenced in a study of blood T cells in healthy people across ages (dated by TCRdb to about 2015). The protocol used for the library was 5' RACE. Reads for this sample came from an Illumina HiSeq 2500. A second PCR of about 7 to 12 cycles was run with a J-beta primer mix and a sample-barcoded 5' primer. The raw public reads went through TCRdb reprocessing: fastp at Q25, MiXCR clone calling, in-frame beta chains kept. Each entry merges the rows of one CDR3 protein and shows their most common DNA and genes. The sample table records around 1.5 million distinct CDR3 sequences; roughly a third of these occur just once. The ten most abundant clones make up 10% to 12% of the sample. The material sequenced was blood. These receptor sequences come from a woman in her 30s in good health.

This clonotype was recorded a few times. The V and J genes are TRBV30 and TRBJ2-1; D unresolved. The germline CDR1 and CDR2 sequences are GTSNPN and SVGIG (reference sequence). V was cut by 0 bases and J by 2 bases, with 5 bases left in between. This CDR3 has 13 residues. CDR3 nucleotide sequence: TGTGCCTGGAGTGTATCGGCCTACAATGAGCAGTTCTTC. It translates to CAWSVSAYNEQFF.

This clonotype was found a few times. The chain has TRBV4-1 and TRBJ1-2; weak D call: TRBD1 (6 bases). Germline assignment: CDR1 MGHRA and CDR2 YSYEKL. Trimming took off 4 bases at V and 7 bases at J, with 19 bases between the two ends. The CDR3 extends over 15 amino acids. CDR3 amino acids: CASSRGLEGPGGYTF. The DNA for the CDR3 is TGCGCCAGCAGCCGGGGGCTCGAGGGGCCGGGTGGCTACACCTTC.

This clonotype was counted between two and nine times. This CDR3 reads CASSDSYVSNQPQHF. The CDR3 DNA follows: TGTGCCAGCAGTGACAGTTATGTTAGCAATCAGCCCCAGCATTTT. The chain uses TRBV12-3 or TRBV12-4 and TRBJ1-5, with a tentative D call TRBD1 (5 bases). This CDR3 has 15 amino acids. Trimming removed 5 bases from V and 0 bases from J, with 11 bases in between.

J is TRBJ1-1 and V is TRBV7-9; 7 bases line up with TRBD1. There are 15 residues in the CDR3. The trim removed 1 base at V and 1 base at J, leaving 3 bases unmatched. The germline gives CDR1 SEHNR, CDR2 FQNEAQ (reference sequence). The CDR3 loop is CASSLEQGGNTEAFF. Here the CDR3 DNA reads TGTGCCAGCAGCTTAGAGCAGGGGGGGAACACTGAAGCTTTCTTT.

This clonotype was seen more than once but under ten times. The chain joins TRBV27 to TRBJ2-1; 7 bases are shared with TRBD2. Germline assignment: CDR1 MNHEY and CDR2 SMNVEV (reference sequence). The CDR3 length is 15 residues. V lost 5 bases to trimming and J lost 4 bases; unmatched junction nucleotides: 8. The chain's CDR3 is CASSPAQGGYNEQFF. CDR3 sequence (DNA): TGTGCCAGCAGTCCAGCGCAGGGAGGGTACAATGAGCAGTTCTTC.

As regards this clonotype: One end of the junction fails to match germline, which may point to a read error. The V call is TRBV7-6, the J call TRBJ2-1; 8 bases align to TRBD2. Germline V gene lookup returns CDR1 SGHVS and CDR2 FNYEAQ. CDR3 length: 15 residues. CDR3 nucleotides: TGTGTCAGCAGCCGAGCGGGGGCCTCCTACAATGAGCAGTTCTTC. Protein sequence: CVSSRAGASYNEQFF.

This clonotype was observed a few times. This chain links TRBV25-1 with TRBJ2-1; TRBD2 might be the D (6 bases). CDR1 and CDR2 (germline): MGHDK, SYGVNS. Trimming shortened V by 2 bases and J by 4 bases, and 21 bases separated the two germline ends. CDR3 length: 18 residues. In nucleotides, the CDR3 is TGTGCCAGCAGTGAAGCTTTTGCTGCGGGGCCAAGGTACAATGAGCAGTTCTTC. It yields the protein CASSEAFAAGPRYNEQFF.

This clonotype occurred a few times. The CDR3 coding sequence is TGTGCCAGCAGTCCATCACAGGGGGAAAGCAATCAGCCCCAGCATTTT. Translated: CASSPSQGESNQPQHF. This chain links TRBV27 with TRBJ1-5; 8 positions agree with TRBD1. V lost 5 bases to trimming and J lost 1 base; unmatched junction nucleotides: 7. The CDR3 totals 16 residues. The germline CDR1 and CDR2 sequences are MNHEY and SMNVEV (reference sequence).

In this sample, this clonotype turned up a few times. The chain couples TRBV12-3 or TRBV12-4 to TRBJ2-1; 9 nucleotides line up with TRBD2. V shed 6 bases, J shed 6 bases, and the junction held 6 bases outside the gene matches. The CDR3 has 14 residues. The CDR3: CASREAGGSNEQFF. CDR3 DNA sequence: TGTGCCAGCAGAGAAGCGGGAGGATCCAATGAGCAGTTCTTC.

J is TRBJ2-7 and V is TRBV7-9, with 7 positions matching TRBD2. The J call is uncertain, as TRBJ2-5 better fits the DNA end. Germline V gives CDR1 SEHNR, CDR2 FQNEAQ (reference sequence). The CDR3 runs 16 residues. DNA of the CDR3: TGTGCCAGCAGCCCCGTGGTGCGGGGGTCCCGCGAGACCCAGTACTTC. This translates into CASSPVVRGSRETQYF.

The rearrangement links TRBV19 to TRBJ2-1; 9 bases are shared with TRBD1. The CDR3 length is 18 residues. Germline V gene data show CDR1 as LNHDA and CDR2 as SQIVND (reference sequence). V was pared by 5 bases and J by 4 bases, with 15 bases of the junction left unmatched. The CDR3 loop reads CASSAKGQGTLIYNEQFF. The CDR3 coding sequence is TGTGCCAGTAGTGCAAAGGGACAGGGAACTCTAATTTACAATGAGCAGTTCTTC.

The chain couples TRBV9 to TRBJ2-2; D is uncertain. Germline CDR1 and CDR2: SGDLS and YYNGEE. V lost 0 bases and J 3 bases, leaving 6 bases between the germline ends. The CDR3 covers 14 residues. The CDR3: CASSVEVYTGELFF. The CDR3 nucleotides are TGTGCCAGCAGCGTAGAGGTCTACACCGGGGAGCTGTTTTTT.

This clonotype has at least ten counts. This chain uses TRBV9 with TRBJ2-1, with 7 bases aligning to TRBD1. The CDR3 loop spans 16 amino acids. Germline lookup yields CDR1 SGDLS and CDR2 YYNGEE. V gave up 4 bases and J gave up 0 bases; unmatched junction bases: 7. CDR3 region: CASSFTGASSYNEQFF. The CDR3 coding sequence is TGTGCCAGCAGCTTCACAGGGGCGAGCTCCTACAATGAGCAGTTCTTC.

The V call is TRBV27, the J call TRBJ2-7, with D unclear. Germline V gene sequence: CDR1 MNHEY, CDR2 SMNVEV (reference sequence). This CDR3 region has 14 residues. V lost 7 bases, J lost 2 bases, and 15 bases lay in between. The CDR3 DNA is TGTGCCAGCAAGGTGGCGGCGATTACCTACGAGCAGTACTTC. It translates to CASKVAAITYEQYF.